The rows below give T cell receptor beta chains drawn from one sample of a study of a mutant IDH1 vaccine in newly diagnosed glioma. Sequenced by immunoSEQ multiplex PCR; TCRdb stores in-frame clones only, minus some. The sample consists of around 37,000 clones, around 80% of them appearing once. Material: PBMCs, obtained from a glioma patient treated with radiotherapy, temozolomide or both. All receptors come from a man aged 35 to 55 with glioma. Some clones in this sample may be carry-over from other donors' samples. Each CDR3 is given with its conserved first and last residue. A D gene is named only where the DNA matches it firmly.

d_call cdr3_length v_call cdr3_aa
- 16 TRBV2 CASSGGGGQINSPLHF
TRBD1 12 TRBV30 CAWSALVGQGGF
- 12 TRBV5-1 CASVGTATEAFF
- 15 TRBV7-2 CASSTTTEWSTEAFF
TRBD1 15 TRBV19 CASSSREGARKTQYF
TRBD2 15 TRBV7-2 CASAPSQTSGDEQYF
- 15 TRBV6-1 CASSGDGGFDEKLFF
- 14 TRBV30 CAWKAGSSYNEQFF
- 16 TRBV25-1 CASDRRIGSLNTEAFF
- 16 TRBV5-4 CASSLDPTVVAYEQYF
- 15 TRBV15 CATSRTLGSGNTIYF
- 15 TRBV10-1 CASSESVLLAYEQYF
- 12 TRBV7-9 CASSLGVDEQYF
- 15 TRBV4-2 CASSQVWSSVETQYF
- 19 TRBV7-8 CASSLVPISTYSGANVLTF
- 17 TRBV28 CASRKPGQKAPNYGYTF
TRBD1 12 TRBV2 CAIPRQGYGYTF
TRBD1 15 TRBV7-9 CASSLSTGGRETQYF
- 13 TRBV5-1 CASSLGFYTEAFF
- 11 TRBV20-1 CSAHKAETQYF
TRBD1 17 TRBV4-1 CASSQEPQDRGLWGYTF
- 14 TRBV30 CAWSLRGDQETQYF
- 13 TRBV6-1 CASSARGGRGYTF
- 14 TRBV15 CATSRGGDQETQYF
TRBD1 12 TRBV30 CAYTRDSGSQYF
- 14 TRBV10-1 CASRQDRWTGELFF
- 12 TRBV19 CATTMLGYEQFF
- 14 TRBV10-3 CAIRLMNADTEAFF
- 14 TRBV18 CASSPSGTFSGYTF
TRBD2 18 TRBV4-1 CASSRGGLAGVSYNEQFF
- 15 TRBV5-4 CASSSDKSLSYEQYF
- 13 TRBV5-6 CASSPLIDTGYTF
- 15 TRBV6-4 CASSDGSGSTDTQYF
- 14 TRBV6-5 CASTEWGEDTEAFF
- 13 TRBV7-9 CASSRRVNTEAFF
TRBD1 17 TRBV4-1 CASSQDFQRTGHEKLFF
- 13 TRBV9 CASSVRRGDTQYF
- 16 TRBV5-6 CASSLGQGLENTEAFF
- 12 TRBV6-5 CASSEKTYGYTF
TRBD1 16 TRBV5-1 CASSLADRGMNTEAFF
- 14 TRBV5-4 CASSLPPRNTEAFF
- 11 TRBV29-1 CSVIGEGRAFF
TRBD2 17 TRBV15 CATSREVGGGFQETQYF
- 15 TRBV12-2 CASRPGTGAPYEQYF
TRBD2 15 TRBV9 CASSFGLAGPYEQYF